These T cell receptor beta chains were read from a single sample in a study of T-cell reconstitution after alpha-beta-depleted transplantation in children. TCRdb analysed the PCR reads with MiXCR anew, one entry per CDR3 protein. The sample consists of 400,000 to 450,000 distinct CDR3 sequences, over 40% of them appearing once. The material sequenced was PBMCs, taken before TCRalphabeta/CD19-depleted stem cell transplant. Every receptor here comes from a girl between 2 and 10 years old with aplastic anemia, due to receive a stem cell transplant. Each CDR3 is given with its conserved first and last residue.

TRBJ1-1	TRBV5-1	CASRPFLNTEAFF
TRBJ2-1	TRBV20-1	CSAPGISPYNEQFF
TRBJ2-1	TRBV29-1	CSLVSLRDEQFF
TRBJ1-5	TRBV20-1	CSARRDRYGNQPQHF
TRBJ2-2	TRBV6-5	CASSYGRGSGTGELFF
TRBJ1-1	TRBV7-8	CASLAGTGAPLSAFF
TRBJ2-5	TRBV20-1	CSAPPGQGLGTQYF
TRBJ2-1	TRBV4-2	CASSQDERGGYNEQFF
TRBJ1-2	TRBV18	CASSPGRNSYGYTF
TRBJ2-2	TRBV5-1	CASSGTGATGELFF
TRBJ1-4	TRBV27	CASSLIGRSRTTNEKLFF
TRBJ2-7	TRBV28	CASSLGGARSYEQYF
TRBJ2-5	TRBV29-1	CSVPPPSGQETQYF
TRBJ2-2	TRBV2	CASSSRTSGRYTGELFF
TRBJ2-7	TRBV9	CASSVDLREGYEQYF
TRBJ2-5	TRBV27	CASSPGTQYF
TRBJ2-3	TRBV5-1	CASSLAFRSGRPDTQYF
TRBJ2-1	TRBV9	CASSVGLARNNEQFF
TRBJ2-1	TRBV18	CASSREGSSSYNEQFF
TRBJ1-4	TRBV18	CASSPQGQGPNEKLFF
TRBJ2-6	TRBV20-1	CSASTFLGANVLTF
TRBJ2-7	TRBV9	CASSPTPTGWHEQYF
TRBJ2-3	TRBV5-6	CASSFLGLGSTDTQYF
TRBJ2-1	TRBV28	CASSSPIGNEQFF
TRBJ1-2	TRBV15	CATSKAYETNYGYTF
TRBJ2-5	TRBV20-1	CSARDPGTSWKTQYF
TRBJ1-2	TRBV6-1	CASSHPTGFGGYTF
TRBJ2-7	TRBV27	CATGTGVKDYEQYF
TRBJ1-2	TRBV7-2	CASSLGQGEPNYGYTF
TRBJ1-3	TRBV6-5	CASRLTGAGNTIYF
TRBJ2-1	TRBV20-1	CSARGAPGKFF
TRBJ1-2	TRBV20-1	CSARRTGVGYTF